A selection of T cell receptor beta chains follows, all from one sample in a study of T-cell memory formation after mild COVID-19. A single record per CDR3 protein comes from TCRdb applying MiXCR to the 5' RACE reads. In the table there are under 300,000 distinct CDR3 sequences, 8.2% of which are singletons. Sequenced input: PBMCs or a T cell subset sorted from them (not recorded which). The receptors were sampled from a man aged 18 to 35 who had mild COVID-19 (a few samples of this study predate the infection). Cell type and time point are not known. CDR3s include the opening cysteine and the closing phenylalanine or tryptophan. The D gene is left open where the match is weak. Size tells how often a clone was seen (once, few, many) or the class of an expanded clone, and some rows leave it out.

d_call,v_call,j_call,clone_size,cdr3_aa,cdr3_nt
TRBD2,TRBV11-2,TRBJ2-1,NA,CASSLGLAGGNNEQFF,TGTGCCAGCAGCCTGGGGCTAGCGGGGGGGAACAATGAGCAGTTCTTC
TRBD1,TRBV5-6,TRBJ2-7,many,CASSLPGQGSEQYF,TGTGCCAGCAGCTTGCCGGGACAGGGTTCCGAGCAGTACTTC
NA,TRBV12-3/TRBV12-4,TRBJ2-5,many,CASSLLQETQYF,TGTGCCAGCAGTTTGTTGCAAGAGACCCAGTACTTC
NA,TRBV7-9,TRBJ2-2,once,CASSWDFDTGELFF,TGTGCCAGCAGTTGGGACTTTGACACCGGGGAGCTGTTTTTT
TRBD2,TRBV11-2,TRBJ2-1,NA,CASSLVPVAGDNEQFF,TGTGCCAGCAGCTTAGTTCCGGTAGCGGGGGATAATGAGCAGTTCTTC
NA,TRBV12-3/TRBV12-4,TRBJ2-3,NA,CASSSLWAGTDTQYF,TGTGCCAGCAGTAGCTTATGGGCGGGGACAGATACGCAGTATTTT
NA,TRBV10-3,TRBJ1-5,few,CAIGRETNQPQHF,TGTGCCATCGGGAGAGAGACCAATCAGCCCCAGCATTTT
NA,TRBV18,TRBJ1-1,few,CASSPGRTIQNTEAFF,TGTGCCAGCTCACCGGGCCGGACCATTCAGAACACTGAAGCTTTCTTT
TRBD1,TRBV25-1,TRBJ2-1,few,CASSGSGTALEEQFF,TGTGCCAGCAGTGGTTCCGGGACAGCCTTAGAGGAGCAGTTCTTC
NA,TRBV12-3/TRBV12-4,TRBJ1-5,few,CASSLLGQGGNQPQHF,TGTGCCAGCAGTTTATTGGGGCAGGGTGGCAATCAGCCCCAGCATTTT
NA,TRBV28,TRBJ2-2,few,CASRTSNTGELFF,TGTGCCAGCAGGACATCGAACACCGGGGAGCTGTTTTTT
NA,TRBV28,TRBJ2-1,many,CASSLLSGGSPSYNEQFF,TGTGCCAGCAGTTTACTATCCGGAGGGAGTCCCTCCTACAATGAGCAGTTCTTC
NA,TRBV20-1,TRBJ1-1,NA,CSAPRAGKAEAFF,TGCAGTGCTCCCAGAGCAGGGAAGGCTGAAGCTTTCTTT
NA,TRBV6-5,TRBJ2-2,NA,CASTSRGAGDTGELFF,TGTGCCAGCACTTCACGGGGGGCAGGGGACACCGGGGAGCTGTTTTTT
NA,TRBV20-1,TRBJ2-3,many,CSATRGGPTSTDTQYF,TGCAGTGCCACGCGAGGCGGGCCGACTAGCACAGATACGCAGTATTTT